Each of the 2 T cell receptor beta chains below was sequenced from the same sample in a study of spatial heterogeneity in lung cancer (dated by TCRdb to between 2018 and 2021). Receptor libraries were prepared by 5' RACE. These reads were obtained on a NextSeq 500. The raw public reads went through TCRdb reprocessing: fastp at Q25, MiXCR clone calling, in-frame beta chains kept. When rows share a CDR3 protein, they turn into one entry using the most common DNA and genes. Here the sample has 9,500 to 11,000 distinct CDR3 sequences; approximately 8% occur a single time. The ten largest make up roughly a fifth of the sample. The antigens of these receptors remain unknown. General study outcomes and caveats: The number of expanded intratumoral alpha and beta TCRs correlated with the tumor nonsynonymous mutation count.

The time point tag for this specimen amounts to: sample taken at primary tumor resection. Sequencing was performed on lung tumor tissue, taken at surgery. The receptors stem from a female donor with early-stage non-small cell lung cancer.

This clonotype occurred many times. Since it is a stray read in a library aimed at alpha chains, this beta chain has a size that is not meaningful. The chain couples TRBV20-1 to TRBJ1-5; 9 bases fit TRBD1. The CDR3 has 14 residues. V dropped 0 bases and J dropped 5; count of bases not matched to a gene: 2. Germline V lookup: CDR1 DFQATT, CDR2 SNEGSKA (reference sequence). For the CDR3, the DNA is TGCAGTGCTAGAGAGGGACAGGGTTATCAGCCCCAGCATTTT. It encodes CSAREGQGYQPQHF.

By sample share, this clonotype is medium-sized. A library prepared for alpha chains yielded this beta chain as an off-target read; its size is of little meaning. The rearrangement links TRBV3-1 to TRBJ1-2; D is undetermined. The CDR3 has 16 amino acids. Germline CDR1 and CDR2: LGHDT and YNNKEL (reference sequence). V was clipped by 0 bases and J by 4 bases, with 15 bases between them. The chain's CDR3 is CASSQDLTFGSYGYTF. CDR3 nucleotides: TGTGCCAGCAGCCAAGATCTAACTTTCGGGAGCTATGGCTACACCTTC.